This T cell receptor beta chain is drawn from a study of human T cells and chemical hapten exposure. Study summary: How much TCR each sample yielded varied, mostly because pooled library volumes differed slightly.

Germline CDR1 DFQATT, CDR2 SNEGSKA (reference sequence). This CDR3 contains 15 residues. J was trimmed by 0 bases and V by 3 bases; bases with no gene match: 6. Single cDNA molecules in the library carried unique molecular identifiers attached during preparation. TCRdb reprocessed the reads via MiXCR and lists one record per CDR3 protein. The sample lists 95,000 to 150,000 distinct CDR3 sequences; 8.5% to 9% were seen once. Extraction of total RNA was performed on unfractionated whole blood. The sequenced sample was whole blood. V usage is TRBV20-1 and J usage is TRBJ2-3; 7 bases agree with TRBD2. This TCR came from a human donor in good health. Some clones in this sample may be carry-over from other donors' samples. This CDR3 is CSASGPAGSTDTQYF. The CDR3, as DNA: TGCAGTGCTAGTGGACCAGCGGGGAGCACAGATACGCAGTATTTT.